The next 27 T cell receptor beta chains were all read from a single sample in a study of T cell changes during pregnancy in multiple sclerosis. Libraries were prepared by immunoSEQ multiplex PCR; TCRdb keeps only in-frame clonotypes and omits some of them. There are some 40,000 clones in the sample; about 89% occur only once, and roughly 0.53% lies in the top ten. The sequencing here drew on CD4+ T cells from peripheral blood mononuclear cells, taken in the first trimester of pregnancy. Receptor source: a female donor with multiple sclerosis, enrolled in a pregnancy study.

The CDR3 DNA follows: TGTGCCAGTAGTACCCACGGACAGTTCCCCGGAGAAGCTTTCTTT. It encodes CASSTHGQFPGEAFF. The chain joins TRBV19 to TRBJ1-1, with a tentative D call TRBD1 (6 bases). The germline CDR1 and CDR2 sequences are LNHDA and SQIVND (reference sequence). The length of the CDR3 is 15 residues. Trimming left V 4 bases short and J 8 bases short, with 20 bases between.

The rearrangement joins TRBV15 to TRBJ2-3; 9 bases align to TRBD2. V lost 3 bases, J lost 2 bases, and 9 bases stayed unmatched. This CDR3 spans 17 amino acids. CDR1 LNHNV and CDR2 YYDKDF come from the germline V gene (reference sequence). The CDR3 nucleotides read TGTGCCACCAGCAGCGCCCGACTAGCGGAGAACACAGATACGCAGTATTTT. Translating it yields CATSSARLAENTDTQYF.

This chain connects TRBV30 to TRBJ2-7; D unresolved. The CDR3 sequence is 12 residues long. From germline, CDR1 is GTSNPN and CDR2 SVGIG (reference sequence). V gave up 2 bases and J gave up 4 bases, with 9 bases separating them. The CDR3 region is CAWSNSRYEQYF. In DNA, the CDR3 is TGTGCCTGGAGTAACAGTAGGTACGAGCAGTACTTC.

The chain recombines TRBV6-1 with TRBJ2-3; weak D call: TRBD2 (5 bases). Trimming removed 11 bases at V and 2 bases at J, with 17 bases between. The CDR3 is 14 amino acids. Germline CDR1 reads MNHNS; CDR2 reads SASEGT. CDR3 sequence reads: CAASVSDITDTQYF. The DNA of the CDR3 is TGTGCCGCCAGTGTTAGCGATATCACAGATACGCAGTATTTT.

The rearrangement joins TRBV5-4 to TRBJ1-2; 8 nucleotides match TRBD1. Unmatched junction bases numbered 4, after V lost 3 bases and J lost 6 bases. From germline, CDR1 is SGHNT and CDR2 YYREEE (reference sequence). The CDR3 runs to 13 residues. The CDR3 DNA follows: TGTGCCAGCAGCTGGGACAGGCGAGATGGCTACACCTTC. Its protein product is CASSWDRRDGYTF.

The V gene is TRBV18, the J gene TRBJ1-2, with 9 bases fitting TRBD1. V lost 4 bases to trimming and J lost 3 bases; unmatched junction nucleotides: 0. This CDR3 region has 13 residues. Per germline, CDR1 KGHSH and CDR2 LQKENI. This chain's CDR3 is CASSRQGDYGYTF. The CDR3 region has the DNA TGTGCCAGCTCACGACAGGGGGACTATGGCTACACCTTC.

V is TRBV14 and J is TRBJ1-5, with TRBD1 matching over 9 bases. The junction had 5 bases not matched to a gene; V was cut back by 4 bases and J by 4 bases. CDR3 length: 15 amino acids. The germline gives CDR1 SGHDN, CDR2 FVKESK. This chain's CDR3 is CASSRGQGPNQPQHF. As DNA, the CDR3 is TGTGCCAGCAGCCGGGGACAGGGCCCTAATCAGCCCCAGCATTTT.

CDR3 protein: CASSLTVRGRSGNQPQHF. Here the CDR3 DNA reads TGTGCCAGCAGCTTAACGGTCAGGGGGCGATCGGGCAATCAGCCCCAGCATTTT. The V call is TRBV7-2, the J call TRBJ1-5, with 8 bases fitting TRBD1. The CDR3 contains 18 residues. Looked up from germline, CDR1 is SGHTA and CDR2 is FQGNSA. V shed 2 bases and J 2 bases; nucleotides not matched to a gene: 11.

The V and J genes are TRBV9 and TRBJ2-7, with 7 bases lining up with TRBD1. J lost 3 bases, V lost 0 bases, and 6 bases had no gene match. CDR3 length: 15 residues. Germline assignment: CDR1 SGDLS and CDR2 YYNGEE. The CDR3 DNA sequence: TGTGCCAGCAGCGTAGCCGGGACAGTCGACTACGAGCAGTACTTC. Amino acid sequence: CASSVAGTVDYEQYF.

The chain employs TRBV27 and TRBJ1-4; D gene uncertain. In germline, CDR1 is MNHEY, CDR2 SMNVEV (reference sequence). CDR3 length: 15 residues. Trimming removed 0 bases from V and 1 base from J, with 6 bases in between. CDR3 sequence: CASSLSGRTNEKLFF. The DNA for the CDR3 is TGTGCCAGCAGTTTATCCGGGAGAACTAATGAAAAACTGTTTTTT.

This sequence joins TRBV19 and TRBJ2-7; 7 positions match TRBD2. The CDR3 loop spans 15 amino acids. Germline CDR1 LNHDA, CDR2 SQIVND (reference sequence). V shed 4 bases and J 0 bases; nucleotides not matched to a gene: 6. CDR3 DNA: TGTGCCAGTAGTAGTCGAGCGGGGAGCTCCTACGAGCAGTACTTC. Translated, it gives CASSSRAGSSYEQYF.

This clone appeared a single time. The chain combines TRBV19 with TRBJ1-3; possible D gene TRBD1, 5 bases. V dropped 6 bases and J dropped 0 bases, with 12 bases sitting between them. The length of the CDR3 is 15 residues. CDR1 is LNHDA and CDR2 is SQIVND in the germline V gene (reference sequence). CDR3 sequence (DNA): TGTGCCAGTAGCAGGGACTCCTCCTCTGGAAACACCATATATTTT. Its protein product is CASSRDSSSGNTIYF.

The chain recombines TRBV27 with TRBJ2-5, with 7 bases identical to TRBD2. Per germline, CDR1 MNHEY and CDR2 SMNVEV (reference sequence). This CDR3 is 14 amino acids long. The junction had 6 bases not matched to a gene; V was cut back by 6 bases and J by 2 bases. The CDR3 bases are TGTGCCAGCAGATCTAGCGGAGGGCAAGAGACCCAGTACTTC. This codes for CASRSSGGQETQYF.

The chain uses TRBV5-1 and TRBJ2-3, with TRBD2 identical over 8 bases. Germline lookup yields CDR1 SGHRS and CDR2 YFSETQ. J lost 0 bases, V lost 5 bases, and 8 bases had no gene match. The CDR3 has 16 amino acids. The CDR3 DNA follows: TGCGCCAGCAGAATAACTAGCGGTTCGAGCACAGATACGCAGTATTTT. The encoded protein is CASRITSGSSTDTQYF.

The CDR3 nucleotides are TGTGCCAGCAGCGGGACTAGCGGAGACGAGACCTACAATGAGCAGTTCTTC. Amino acids: CASSGTSGDETYNEQFF. The chain uses TRBV5-4 and TRBJ2-1; 11 positions match TRBD2. The V segment lost 4 bases and the J segment 2 bases; nucleotides outside the gene matches: 8. Germline assignment: CDR1 SGHNT and CDR2 YYREEE (reference sequence). This CDR3 is built from 17 residues.

V and J are TRBV6-1 and TRBJ2-1, with 7 bases fitting TRBD2. This CDR3 is 15 amino acids long. Trimming took 4 bases from V and 2 from J; bases not matched to a gene: 5. Germline CDR1 and CDR2: MNHNS and SASEGT. The CDR3 loop is CASSVPSGAYNEQFF. The CDR3 DNA reads as TGTGCCAGCAGTGTCCCTAGCGGAGCCTACAATGAGCAGTTCTTC.

The chain has TRBV6-1 and TRBJ2-1, with D possibly being TRBD2 (6 bases). From germline, CDR1 is MNHNS and CDR2 SASEGT. The V and J ends lost 11 bases and 8 bases respectively, with 25 bases between them. This CDR3 is built from 15 residues. Here the CDR3 DNA reads TGTGCCTCAGTCCCGACTAGATTAGTCGGCGATGAGCAGTTCTTC. Translation: CASVPTRLVGDEQFF.

This clone appeared a single time. J is TRBJ2-7 and V is TRBV27; 13 bases line up with TRBD2. The CDR3 sequence is 15 residues long. Losses at the gene ends were 6 bases for V and 2 bases for J; bases not matched to a gene: 4. Germline V CDR1 and CDR2: MNHEY, SMNVEV (reference sequence). The CDR3 protein is CASRGLAGKPYEQYF. CDR3 DNA sequence: TGTGCCAGCAGGGGACTAGCGGGAAAACCCTACGAGCAGTACTTC.

The chain combines TRBV15 with TRBJ1-3; 9 bases match TRBD1. The CDR3 contains 18 residues. CDR1 is LNHNV, CDR2 YYDKDF, per germline (reference sequence). Losses at the gene ends were 1 base for V and 0 bases for J; bases not matched to a gene: 7. Written as DNA, the CDR3 is TGTGCCACCAGCAGAGTACAGGGGGCGAGGGACTCTGGAAACACCATATATTTT. Its protein product is CATSRVQGARDSGNTIYF.

DNA for the CDR3: TGTGCCAGCAGTTTATCCGGGGTATCTAACACCGGGGAGCTGTTTTTT. Translation gives CASSLSGVSNTGELFF. V usage is TRBV27 and J usage is TRBJ2-2; perhaps TRBD2 as D (5 bases). Germline values: CDR1 MNHEY, CDR2 SMNVEV (reference sequence). The CDR3 runs 16 residues. V gave up 0 bases and J gave up 2 bases, with 10 bases separating them.

The V and J genes are TRBV5-1 and TRBJ2-7; 7 positions match TRBD1. CDR3 length equals 14 residues. CDR1 SGHRS and CDR2 YFSETQ come from the germline V gene. The V and J ends lost 8 bases and 0 bases, in that order; junction bases with no gene match: 8. DNA for the CDR3: TGCGCCAGTAAGGGACAGACCAGCTCCTACGAGCAGTACTTC. This encodes CASKGQTSSYEQYF.

The V gene is TRBV28, the J gene TRBJ2-7, with TRBD1 identical over 7 bases. Looked up from germline, CDR1 is MDHEN and CDR2 is SYDVKM. V lost 8 bases and J lost 0; bases outside the gene matches: 16. The CDR3 consists of 17 residues. The CDR3 spells CASRGQNLWRPSYEQYF. The CDR3 DNA sequence: TGTGCCAGCCGGGGACAGAACCTCTGGCGGCCCTCCTACGAGCAGTACTTC.

V is TRBV28 and J is TRBJ2-3; 9 nucleotides line up with TRBD1. The CDR3 is 13 residues long. Germline V gene data show CDR1 as MDHEN and CDR2 as SYDVKM. V was pared by 6 bases and J by 7 bases, with 5 bases of the junction left unmatched. DNA of the CDR3: TGTGCCAGCAGGGCACAGGGGGCCCATACGCAGTATTTT. It specifies CASRAQGAHTQYF. The whole variable domain, filled in from reference TRBV28 and TRBJ2-3, reads DVKVTQSSRYLVKRTGEKVFLECVQDMDHENMFWYRQDPGLGLRLIYFSYDVKMKEKGDIPEGYSVSREKKERFSLILESASTNQTSMYLCASRAQGAHTQYFGPGTRLTVL.

This clone was observed a single time. V is TRBV4-3 and J is TRBJ2-1; 7 nucleotides agree with TRBD1. V trimming: 1 base; J trimming: 0 bases; junction bases outside the gene matches: 6. Per the germline V gene, CDR1 is LGHNA and CDR2 is YSLEER. This CDR3 is built from 17 residues. The CDR3 loop reads CASSQVRAGGSYNEQFF. In nucleotides, the CDR3 is TGCGCCAGCAGCCAAGTGAGGGCAGGGGGCTCCTACAATGAGCAGTTCTTC.

The V call is TRBV7-2, the J call TRBJ1-4, with TRBD1 matching 8 bases. Germline V gene sequence: CDR1 SGHTA, CDR2 FQGNSA. With 6 bases clipped from V and 7 bases from J, the junction kept 10 bases outside the gene matches. This CDR3 comprises 15 residues. This CDR3 reads CASRNNRGVSEKLFF. CDR3 nucleotide sequence: TGTGCCAGCAGAAACAACAGGGGGGTCAGTGAAAAACTGTTTTTT. Drawing the rest from reference TRBV7-2 and TRBJ1-4, the complete variable domain is GAGVSQSPSNKVTEKGKDVELRCDPISGHTALYWYRQSLGQGLEFLIYFQGNSAPDKSGLPSDRFSAERTGGSVSTLTIQRTQQEDSAVYLCASRNNRGVSEKLFFGSGTQLSVL.

The chain combines TRBV21-1 with TRBJ2-1; whether TRBD2, the table's D call, matches the DNA was not checked. TRBV21-1 is tagged as a pseudogene. The CDR3 extends over 16 amino acids. The CDR3: CASSKGEGFDDNEQFF. The CDR3 bases are TGTGCCAGCAGCAAAGGGGAGGGTTTCGACGACAATGAGCAGTTCTTC.

The chain combines TRBV15 with TRBJ2-2, with TRBD2 as a possible D gene (5 bases). CDR1 and CDR2 from the germline V gene are LNHNV and YYDKDF (reference sequence). The V end lost 3 bases, the J end lost 3 bases, and 14 bases lay between the germline ends. The CDR3 is 16 residues long. The CDR3 loop is CATSSLNKLDTGELFF. CDR3 nucleotides: TGTGCCACCAGCAGCCTCAACAAACTAGACACCGGGGAGCTGTTTTTT.